This T cell receptor beta chain comes out of a study of blood T cell repertoires in COVID-19. About this clone: The same CDR3 is also encoded by other DNA sequences in this sample.

V was pared by 4 bases and J by 0 bases, with 4 bases of the junction left unmatched. The CDR3 totals 15 residues. Germline V lookup: CDR1 SGHRS, CDR2 YFSETQ. Produced via immunoSEQ multiplex PCR; TCRdb's table is partial and in-frame only. The top ten hold roughly 8% of the sample, which has about 210,000 clones, approximately 82% seen once. The specimen sequenced was peripheral blood. This receptor was obtained from a woman aged 50 to 60 with acute or convalescent COVID-19. The V call is TRBV5-1, the J call TRBJ1-5, with 7 nucleotides matching TRBD1. In DNA, the CDR3 is TGCGCCAGCAGCCTCACAGGGGATAGCAATCAGCCCCAGCATTTT. Its protein is CASSLTGDSNQPQHF. The full variable domain, completed using reference TRBV5-1 and TRBJ1-5, is KAGVTQTPRYLIKTRGQQVTLSCSPISGHRSVSWYQQTPGQGLQFLFEYFSETQRNKGNFPGRFSGRQFSNSRSEMNVSTLELGDSALYLCASSLTGDSNQPQHFGDGTRLSIL.